Sequencing of this T cell receptor beta chain was carried out in a study of cytomegalovirus exposure and HLA in healthy donors. PCR employed 60 Vbeta and 13 Jbeta primers. Some clones are missing from TCRdb's copy, which holds only in-frame ones; the method was immunoSEQ multiplex PCR. The sample has fewer than 130,000 clones; approximately 78% are singletons. General study points: One variant, a missense change in DCLRE1C, was linked in a later analysis to TCR beta V- and J-gene trimming. In terms of immune exposure information, only CMV serostatus was available. TRBV6-2, TRBV6-3 and some other V segments were unresolvable in 87-base-pair reads. Among TCR beta chains, those listed as cytomegalovirus-associated numbered over 150.

Trimming at V came to 6 bases and at J to 2 bases, leaving 7 bases not matched to a gene. The CDR3 has 14 amino acids. Germline CDR1 and CDR2: MNHEY and SVGAGI. Notes on this clone: Its specificity is not known.

The receptor comes from a woman aged 30 to 39 in good health and CMV-seronegative. The chain uses TRBV6-5 and TRBJ2-7; TRBD1 agrees at 7 bases. What was sequenced was PBMCs. The CDR3 DNA is TGTGCCAGCAGATCAGGACAGGCTCCCTACGAGCAGTACTTC. Translated: CASRSGQAPYEQYF.